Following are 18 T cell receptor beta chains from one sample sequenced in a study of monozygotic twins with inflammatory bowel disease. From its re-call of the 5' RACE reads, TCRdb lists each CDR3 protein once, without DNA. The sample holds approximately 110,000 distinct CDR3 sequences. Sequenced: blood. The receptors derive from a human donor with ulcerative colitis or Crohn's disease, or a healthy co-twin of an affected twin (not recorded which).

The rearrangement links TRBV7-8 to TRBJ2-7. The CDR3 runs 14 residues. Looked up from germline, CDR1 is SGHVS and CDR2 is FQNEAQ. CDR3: CASSIHYTSYEQYF. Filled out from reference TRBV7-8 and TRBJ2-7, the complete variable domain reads GAGVSQSPRYKVAKRGQDVALRCDPISGHVSLFWYQQALGQGPEFLTYFQNEAQLDKSGLPSDRFFAERPEGSVSTLKIQRTQQEDSAVYLCASSIHYTSYEQYFGPGTRLTVT.

CDR3 amino acids: CATSDFQGTGTGELGEQFF. The chain carries TRBV24-1 and TRBJ2-1; with no DNA, the TCRdb D assignment of TRBD1 cannot be verified. The CDR3 is 19 residues long. Germline CDR1 is KGHDR and CDR2 is SFDVKD.

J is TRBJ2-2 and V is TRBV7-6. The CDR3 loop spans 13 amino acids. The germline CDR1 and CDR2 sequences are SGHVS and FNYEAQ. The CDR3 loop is CASSHGYTGELFF. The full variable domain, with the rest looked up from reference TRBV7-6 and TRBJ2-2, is GAGVSQSPRYKVTKRGQDVALRCDPISGHVSLYWYRQALGQGPEFLTYFNYEAQQDKSGLPNDRFSAERPEGSISTLTIQRTEQRDSAMYRCASSHGYTGELFFGEGSRLTVL.

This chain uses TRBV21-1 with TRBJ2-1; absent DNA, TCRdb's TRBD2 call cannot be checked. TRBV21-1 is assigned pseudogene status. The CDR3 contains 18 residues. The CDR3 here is CASAGTSGIPRWGNEQFF.

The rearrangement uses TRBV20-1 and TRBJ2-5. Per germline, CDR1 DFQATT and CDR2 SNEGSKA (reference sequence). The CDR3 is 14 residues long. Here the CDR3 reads CSAWSAQEQETQYF.

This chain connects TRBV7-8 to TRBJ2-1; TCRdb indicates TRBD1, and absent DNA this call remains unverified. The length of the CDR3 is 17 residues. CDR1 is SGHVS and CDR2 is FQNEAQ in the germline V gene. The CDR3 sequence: CASSLPTGGRSYNEQFF.

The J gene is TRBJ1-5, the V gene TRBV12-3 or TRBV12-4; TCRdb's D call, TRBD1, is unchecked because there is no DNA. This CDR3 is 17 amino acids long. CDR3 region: CASSSIRVPLENQPQHF.

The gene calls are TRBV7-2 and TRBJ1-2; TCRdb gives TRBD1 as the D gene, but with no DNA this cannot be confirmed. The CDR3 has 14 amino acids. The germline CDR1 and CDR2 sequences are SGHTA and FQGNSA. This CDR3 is CASTLVGWGNGYTF.

The CDR3 is CASSSGWVNEQFF. The V gene is TRBV12-3 or TRBV12-4, the J gene TRBJ2-1. The CDR3 spans 13 residues.

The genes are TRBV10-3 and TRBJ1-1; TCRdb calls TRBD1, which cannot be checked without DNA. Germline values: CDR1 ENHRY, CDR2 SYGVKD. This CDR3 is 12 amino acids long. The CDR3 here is CATSSGGTEAFF.

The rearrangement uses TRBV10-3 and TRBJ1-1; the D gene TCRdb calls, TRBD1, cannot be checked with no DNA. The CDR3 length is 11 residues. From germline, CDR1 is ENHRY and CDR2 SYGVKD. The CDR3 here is CAIRSTGMAFF.

CDR3 sequence: CASSVGTLTYEQYF. The chain combines TRBV9 with TRBJ2-7. Germline V CDR1 and CDR2: SGDLS, YYNGEE. This CDR3 comprises 14 residues.

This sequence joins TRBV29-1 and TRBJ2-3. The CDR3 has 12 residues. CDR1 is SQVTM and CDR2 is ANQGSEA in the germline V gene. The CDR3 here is CSVAGFTDTQYF.

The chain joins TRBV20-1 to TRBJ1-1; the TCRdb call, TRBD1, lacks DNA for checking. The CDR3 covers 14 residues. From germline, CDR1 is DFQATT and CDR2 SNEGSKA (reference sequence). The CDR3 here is CSASAGPLSTEAFF.

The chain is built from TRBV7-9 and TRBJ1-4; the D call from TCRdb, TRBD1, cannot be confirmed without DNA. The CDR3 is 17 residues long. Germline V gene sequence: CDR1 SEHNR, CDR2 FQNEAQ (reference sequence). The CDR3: CASSLAYDSTTNEKLFF. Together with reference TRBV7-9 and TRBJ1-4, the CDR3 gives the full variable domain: DTGVSQNPRHKITKRGQNVTFRCDPISEHNRLYWYRQTLGQGPEFLTYFQNEAQLEKSRLLSDRFSAERPKGSFSTLEIQRTEQGDSAMYLCASSLAYDSTTNEKLFFGSGTQLSVL.

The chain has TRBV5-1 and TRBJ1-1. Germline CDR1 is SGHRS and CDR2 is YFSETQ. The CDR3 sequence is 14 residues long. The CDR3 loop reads CASSLGGPWTEAFF.

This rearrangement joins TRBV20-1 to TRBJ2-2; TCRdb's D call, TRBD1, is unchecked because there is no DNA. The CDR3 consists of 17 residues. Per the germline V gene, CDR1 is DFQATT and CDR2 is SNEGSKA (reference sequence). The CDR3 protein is CRARDLFEQGVTGELLF.

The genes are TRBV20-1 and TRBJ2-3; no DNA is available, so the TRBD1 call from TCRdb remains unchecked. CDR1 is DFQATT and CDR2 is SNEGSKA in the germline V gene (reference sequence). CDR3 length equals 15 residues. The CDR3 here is CSARDQGVLRGTQYF.